These 27 T cell receptor beta chains were sequenced from one sample in a study of T cells expressing NK-cell markers. For each CDR3 protein, TCRdb gives one entry from its re-call of the 5' RACE reads, without DNA. The table lists more than 250,000 distinct CDR3 sequences. Sequencing input: blood T cells: a sorted CD56 or NKG2C T cell subset, CD4+ or CD8+ T cells, or bulk PBMC T cells (not recorded which). The receptors were gathered from a man between 18 and 35 years old in good health.

This chain joins TRBV28 and TRBJ2-7. The CDR3 has 15 residues. CDR1 is MDHEN and CDR2 is SYDVKM in the germline V gene. The chain's CDR3 is CASSFGRRGSYEQYF.

The chain has TRBV29-1 and TRBJ2-1; with no DNA, the TCRdb D assignment of TRBD2 cannot be verified. The CDR3 covers 14 residues. Germline assignment: CDR1 SQVTM and CDR2 ANQGSEA. The CDR3 loop reads CSACPGTSFNEQFF.

The chain combines TRBV5-1 with TRBJ2-7. The CDR3 sequence is 16 residues long. Germline CDR1 is SGHRS and CDR2 is YFSETQ. CDR3 protein: CASSLAQGQKVYEQYF.

This chain uses TRBV28 with TRBJ2-5. This CDR3 comprises 11 residues. Germline CDR1 reads MDHEN; CDR2 reads SYDVKM. CDR3 sequence reads: CASSTGETQYF.

J is TRBJ2-7 and V is TRBV18; TCRdb selects TRBD2, and the lack of DNA leaves this call unchecked. The CDR3 loop spans 15 amino acids. The germline V gene has CDR1 KGHSH and CDR2 LQKENI. The CDR3 is CASSTGLAPTSEQYF.

The rearrangement joins TRBV5-1 to TRBJ2-3; TCRdb's D gene call, TRBD1, goes unchecked for lack of DNA. Germline V gives CDR1 SGHRS, CDR2 YFSETQ. This CDR3 contains 15 residues. CDR3 residues: CASSLAGTDTDTQYF.

The V and J genes are TRBV12-3 or TRBV12-4 and TRBJ1-1; TCRdb proposes TRBD1, but this gene call is untestable without DNA. The CDR3 covers 17 residues. Here the CDR3 reads CASSLKGSSSENTEAFF.

This sequence joins TRBV20-1 and TRBJ2-7; no DNA is available, so the TRBD1 call from TCRdb remains unchecked. Looked up from germline, CDR1 is DFQATT and CDR2 is SNEGSKA (reference sequence). The CDR3 totals 14 residues. CDR3 residues: CSASGTANSYEQYF.

V is TRBV6-2 or TRBV6-3 and J is TRBJ1-1; TCRdb reports TRBD1, a call that lacks DNA to check it against. Per germline, CDR1 MNHEY and CDR2 SVGEGT. This CDR3 comprises 15 residues. CDR3 residues: CASSKGQGKNTEAFF.

The CDR3 is CSASTTGVPYNEQFF. This chain connects TRBV20-1 to TRBJ2-1. Germline CDR1 and CDR2: DFQATT and SNEGSKA (reference sequence). The CDR3 contains 15 residues.

Here the CDR3 reads CATSDRIAGDEQFF. V is TRBV24-1 and J is TRBJ2-1; TCRdb indicates TRBD2, and absent DNA this call remains unverified. The CDR3 spans 14 residues. Germline CDR1 reads KGHDR; CDR2 reads SFDVKD.

The rearrangement joins TRBV18 to TRBJ2-1; lacking DNA, the TRBD1 call made by TCRdb goes unchecked. Germline CDR1 and CDR2: KGHSH and LQKENI. This CDR3 contains 19 residues. The CDR3 loop is CASSPPFEFTGGPYNEQFF.

CDR3: CASSLAALANSPLHF. This sequence joins TRBV12-3 or TRBV12-4 and TRBJ1-6; the TCRdb call, TRBD1, lacks DNA for checking. The CDR3 is 15 amino acids.

The V gene is TRBV5-6, the J gene TRBJ1-3; TCRdb's D call of TRBD1 is untestable without DNA. This CDR3 region has 15 residues. CDR1 is SGHDT and CDR2 is YYEEEE in the germline V gene. CDR3 in amino acids: CASSLGQHIGNTIYF.

The chain has TRBV4-3 and TRBJ2-1; the D gene TCRdb calls, TRBD1, cannot be checked with no DNA. The V gene's germline CDR1 is LGHNA and CDR2 YSLEER. The CDR3 is made up of 15 amino acids. CDR3 protein: CASSQGRTEYNEQFF.

The chain combines TRBV12-3 or TRBV12-4 with TRBJ2-7; as DNA is missing, the TRBD2 call by TCRdb cannot be tested. This CDR3 spans 15 amino acids. CDR3 region: CASSGRRASEYEQYF.

V usage is TRBV4-3 and J usage is TRBJ2-3; the TRBD1 assignment by TCRdb is unverifiable without DNA. From germline, CDR1 is LGHNA and CDR2 YSLEER. This CDR3 is 15 amino acids long. The CDR3 reads CASSQRPGAEDTQYF.

The CDR3 loop is CASSLLELSSYNEQFF. The chain uses TRBV5-1 and TRBJ2-1. This CDR3 region has 16 residues. CDR1 and CDR2 (germline): SGHRS, YFSETQ.

V is TRBV11-2 and J is TRBJ2-3; as DNA is missing, the TRBD1 call by TCRdb cannot be tested. This CDR3 region has 18 residues. Germline V gives CDR1 SGHAT, CDR2 FQNNGV. The CDR3 reads CASSPRGGGYASTDTQYF.

The J gene is TRBJ2-3, the V gene TRBV12-5. The V gene's germline CDR1 is LGHNT and CDR2 FRNRAP. CDR3 length: 11 residues. The CDR3 reads CASGIRGTQYF.

This chain links TRBV4-1 with TRBJ1-5. There are 14 residues in the CDR3. Germline loops: CDR1 MGHRA, CDR2 YSYEKL. This CDR3 reads CASSQFYSNQPQHF.

The chain uses TRBV24-1 and TRBJ2-6. Looked up from germline, CDR1 is KGHDR and CDR2 is SFDVKD. CDR3 length: 16 residues. CDR3: CATSDSARSGANVLTF.

The V call is TRBV19, the J call TRBJ1-1; as DNA is missing, the TRBD1 call by TCRdb cannot be tested. This CDR3 region has 13 residues. Germline-derived CDR1 and CDR2 are LNHDA and SQIVND (reference sequence). This chain's CDR3 is CASRAGAWAEAFF.

V and J are TRBV18 and TRBJ2-3; the D gene TCRdb calls, TRBD1, cannot be checked with no DNA. CDR1 KGHSH and CDR2 LQKENI come from the germline V gene. The CDR3 is 16 residues long. CDR3 protein: CASSLLAPLSTDTQYF.

The chain couples TRBV6-1 to TRBJ2-5; TCRdb picks TRBD1, but there is no DNA to check that call. CDR3 length equals 14 residues. CDR1 and CDR2 from the germline V gene are MNHNS and SASEGT. This chain's CDR3 is CASRSGTGVSAQYF.

The V gene is TRBV12-3 or TRBV12-4, the J gene TRBJ2-3; TCRdb picks TRBD2, but there is no DNA to check that call. This CDR3 has 16 amino acids. The CDR3 here is CASRRATSLFPDTQYF.

The chain recombines TRBV25-1 with TRBJ2-2; the TCRdb D gene call, TRBD1, has no DNA to confirm it. This CDR3 has 12 residues. Germline V gene lookup returns CDR1 MGHDK and CDR2 SYGVNS. The CDR3 region is CASTGVAGELFF.